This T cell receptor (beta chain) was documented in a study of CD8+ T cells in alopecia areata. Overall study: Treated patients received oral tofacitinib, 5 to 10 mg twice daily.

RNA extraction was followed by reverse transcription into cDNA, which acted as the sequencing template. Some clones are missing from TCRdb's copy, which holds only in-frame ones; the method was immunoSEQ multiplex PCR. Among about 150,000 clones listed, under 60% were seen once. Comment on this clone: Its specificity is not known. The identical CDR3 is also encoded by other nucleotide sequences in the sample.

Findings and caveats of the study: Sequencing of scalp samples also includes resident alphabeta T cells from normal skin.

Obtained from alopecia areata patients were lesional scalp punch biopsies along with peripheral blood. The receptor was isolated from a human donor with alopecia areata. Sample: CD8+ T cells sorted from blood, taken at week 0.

The CDR3 reads CASSLGVSSYEQYF. CDR3 DNA sequence: TGTGCCAGCAGCTTGGGAGTTAGCTCCTACGAGCAGTACTTC. This chain connects TRBV5-6 to TRBJ2-7; D not certain. Trimming took off 0 bases at V and 0 bases at J, with 7 bases between the two ends. Germline assignment: CDR1 SGHDT and CDR2 YYEEEE. This CDR3 has 14 amino acids.